This T cell receptor (beta chain) was identified in a study of T cells in Graves' hyperthyroidism and ophthalmopathy. This CDR3 is built from 14 residues. A remark on this clonotype: Mismatch with germline at one junction end may stem from a read error.

RNA transcripts were the template for amplifying TCR beta CDR3 regions. Carried out on the TCR CDR3, a first-round RT-PCR used the HTBI primer set. TCRdb recomputed calls from the multiplex PCR reads with MiXCR, one row per CDR3 protein. The table shows about 660,000 distinct CDR3 sequences, with less than 45% occurring only once. The gene calls are TRBV12-3 or TRBV12-4 and TRBJ1-5; D possibly corresponds to TRBD1 (5 bases). Specimen: peripheral blood or thyroid tissue (not recorded which). The sequence came from an adult man with Graves' disease, either hyperthyroidism or ophthalmopathy (not recorded which). CDR3 residues: CVSRQGDSNQPQHF. In DNA form, the CDR3 reads TGTGTCAGCAGGCAAGGGGATAGCAATCAGCCCCAGCATTTT.